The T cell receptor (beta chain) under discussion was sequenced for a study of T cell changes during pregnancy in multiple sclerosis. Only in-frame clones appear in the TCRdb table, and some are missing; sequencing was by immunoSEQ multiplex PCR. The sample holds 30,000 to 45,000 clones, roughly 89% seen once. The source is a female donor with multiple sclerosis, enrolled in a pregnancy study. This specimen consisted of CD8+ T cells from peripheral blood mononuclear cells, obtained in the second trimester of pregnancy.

CDR3: CASRAGVEAFF. The CDR3 nucleotides are TGTGCCAGCAGGGCGGGGGTTGAAGCTTTCTTT. V usage is TRBV6-5 and J usage is TRBJ1-1, with D tentatively TRBD1 (5 bases). The CDR3 contains 11 residues. Germline CDR1 is MNHEY and CDR2 is SVGAGI. V lost 6 bases to trimming and J lost 7 bases, with 9 bases between them.